By sample fraction, the clone carrying this T cell receptor (beta chain) is medium-sized. Generated by immunoSEQ multiplex PCR, the TCRdb table keeps only in-frame clones and is missing some. The repertoire holds 55,000 to 70,000 clones, with under 90% as singletons. Patients who had autoimmune disease history or got systemic immunosuppression were left out. The sample originates from a study of OX40 agonist ivuxolimab in advanced cancers. On the study more broadly: Dose-escalation cases comprised hepatocellular carcinoma, melanoma, renal cell or head and neck cancer. Earlier treatment with anti-PD-1, anti-PD-L1 or anti-CTLA-4 was permitted, and around 43% had received some. A mean age of approximately 58 years, range roughly 20 to 79, was recorded, and more than 80% were male.

V shed 4 bases and J 11 bases; nucleotides not matched to a gene: 7. The CDR3 is 13 amino acids. Per germline, CDR1 SNHLY and CDR2 FYNNEI. Sequencing was performed on CD4+ or CD8+ T cells sorted from blood, taken in a trial of the OX40 agonist ivuxolimab. The chain recombines TRBV2 with TRBJ1-1; 10 bases align to TRBD1. This clonotype was obtained from an adult with an advanced solid tumor such as melanoma, head and neck, liver or kidney cancer. The CDR3 DNA reads as TGTGCCAGCAGTGGTGACAGGGGGCGAGACGCTTTCTTT. Translated: CASSGDRGRDAFF.